The clone carrying this T cell receptor (beta chain) was seen a single time. Study processing details: The assay estimated nucleated cells by amplifying reference gene primers. The data were produced by immunoSEQ multiplex PCR, yet TCRdb's version contains in-frame clones alone and is incomplete. Clonal size and the V and J genes are those of that table, whereas D and trimming came from the DNA. The sample holds 150,000 to 250,000 clones, around 80% seen once. This sample is drawn from a study of blood T cell repertoires in COVID-19. The wider study: From T cells, B-cell-depleted T cells, or PBMCs came the material, which was cDNA or gDNA.

The clonotype comes from a human donor with acute or convalescent COVID-19. The donor label of this sample is uncertain. Sequencing was carried out using peripheral blood.

This chain's CDR3 is CASSLQGMAFF. The CDR3 region has the DNA TGTGCCAGCAGTTTACAGGGAATGGCTTTCTTT. V and J are TRBV6-2 or TRBV6-3 and TRBJ1-1; possible D gene TRBD1, 6 bases. CDR3 length: 11 amino acids. Germline assignment: CDR1 MNHEY and CDR2 SVGEGT. V lost 4 bases and J lost 11, with 11 bases in between.